Listed below are T cell receptor beta chains from one sample, sequenced in a study of blood T cells in healthy people across ages. TCRdb passed the 5' RACE reads through MiXCR, listing each CDR3 protein once. The table shows 780,000 or so distinct CDR3 sequences, with around 50% occurring only once. Sequencing used blood. The source is a man aged 35-49 years in good health. Each CDR3 is given with its conserved first and last residue. D genes are given only for firm matches. Size values are once, few and many counts, or a class for expanded clones, and some rows have none.

abundance,j_gene,v_gene,d_gene,CDR3nt,CDR3aa
few,TRBJ2-3,TRBV7-2,.,TGTGCCAGCAGCTTAGGGCGGGATACGCAGTATTTT,CASSLGRDTQYF
.,TRBJ2-4,TRBV5-1,.,TGCGCCAGCAGCTTGGGTGTTTCCGGGGGAAGAAACATTCAGTACTTC,CASSLGVSGGRNIQYF
.,TRBJ2-7,TRBV4-3,.,TGCGCCAGCAGCCAAGTTGGGGGCTCCTACAATGAGCAGTACTTC,CASSQVGGSYNEQYF
.,TRBJ2-7,TRBV4-1,.,TGCGCCAGCAGCCAACCGGGGCGATTCCTTGGGCAGTACTTC,CASSQPGRFLGQYF
.,TRBJ2-1,TRBV6-5,TRBD2,TGTGCCAGCAGTTTATTAGGACTAGCGTCCTACAATGAGCAGTTCTTC,CASSLLGLASYNEQFF
few,TRBJ2-5,TRBV20-1,.,TGCAGTGCTAGGGACTTAGCGGCAAACCAAGAGACCCAGTACTTC,CSARDLAANQETQYF
once,TRBJ1-1,TRBV24-1,.,TGTGCCACCAGTGTAGGGGACTGGAACACTGAAGCTTTCTTT,CATSVGDWNTEAFF
many,TRBJ1-3,TRBV28,.,TGTGCCAGCTCGACCGAATCGTCTGGAAACACCATATATTTT,CASSTESSGNTIYF
.,TRBJ1-1,TRBV10-3,TRBD1,TGTGCCATCAGTGTTGACAGGGCTGGAACTGAAGCTTTCTTT,CAISVDRAGTEAFF
.,TRBJ1-6,TRBV7-2,.,TGTGCCAGCGAGGGGGGGGGGAATTCACCCCTCCACTTT,CASEGGGNSPLHF
.,TRBJ2-7,TRBV3-1,TRBD1,TGTGCCAGCAGCCAAGCGACAGGGTCAGCCTACGAGCAGTACTTC,CASSQATGSAYEQYF
.,TRBJ2-4,TRBV6-7,.,TGTGCCAGCAGCCGTGGAGACAGCTTAGCCAAAAACATTCAGTACTTC,CASSRGDSLAKNIQYF
once,TRBJ2-3,TRBV20-1,TRBD2,TGCAGTGCTAGGTCCTCTAGCGGGACGGGGTGGGGTACAGATACGCAGTATTTT,CSARSSSGTGWGTDTQYF
once,TRBJ2-5,TRBV7-9,.,TGTGCCAGCAGCCTAGCGAAGGAGGGAGAGGCCCAGTACTTC,CASSLAKEGEAQYF
.,TRBJ2-3,TRBV10-3,.,TGTGCCATCAACGGGCAGGCCGACACAGATACGCAGTATTTT,CAINGQADTDTQYF
few,TRBJ2-6,TRBV15,.,TGTGCCACCCGAGGGGCTTCGGGGGCCAACGTCCTGACTTTC,CATRGASGANVLTF
few,TRBJ2-3,TRBV5-1,.,TGTGCCAGCAGTTTGGCGGGGACAAGCACAGATACGCAGTATTTT,CASSLAGTSTDTQYF
.,TRBJ2-3,TRBV14,TRBD1,TGTGCCAGCAGCCAAACCGGGACAGGAGGACACCATACGCAGTATTTT,CASSQTGTGGHHTQYF
few,TRBJ2-1,TRBV29-1,.,TGCAGCGTTGAATTTTTCAATGAGCAGTTCTTC,CSVEFFNEQFF
.,TRBJ2-7,TRBV2,TRBD1,TGTGCCAGCAAGAAAAACCGGGACAGAAGTTACGAGCAGTACTTC,CASKKNRDRSYEQYF
.,TRBJ1-2,TRBV7-2,TRBD1,TGTGCCAGCAGTAATCCGGGACAGGGGGCGGACACCTTC,CASSNPGQGADTF
.,TRBJ1-4,TRBV7-9,TRBD1,TGTGCCAGCAGCCTTGACAGGGGGCCGGATGAAAAACTGTTTTTT,CASSLDRGPDEKLFF
once,TRBJ1-1,TRBV20-1,.,TGCAGCGAGCCTACACAGGGAAGCGACATGGAAGCTTTCTTT,CSEPTQGSDMEAFF
.,TRBJ1-2,TRBV20-1,.,TGCAGTGCTAGAGAGAGAGGGACGGGAGGGACCTGGTACGGCTACACCTTC,CSARERGTGGTWYGYTF
few,TRBJ1-1,TRBV29-1,.,TGCAGCGTCGCTAAGGCGACCACTGAAGCTTTCTTT,CSVAKATTEAFF
once,TRBJ1-5,TRBV10-3,.,TGTGCCATCAGTGGGACAGCCATCAATCAGCCCCAGCATTTT,CAISGTAINQPQHF
.,TRBJ1-1,TRBV9,.,TGTGCCAGCAGCGTAGAGGGACGAGGGGGTGAAGCTTTCTTT,CASSVEGRGGEAFF
.,TRBJ2-7,TRBV7-8,.,TGTGCCAGCAGCCCTGACAGTTACTCCTACGAGCAGTACTTC,CASSPDSYSYEQYF
.,TRBJ2-4,TRBV7-9,.,TGTGCCAGCAGCCCGGAAAAAAACATTCAGTACTTC,CASSPEKNIQYF
few,TRBJ2-7,TRBV6-2/TRBV6-3,TRBD2,TGTGCCAGCAGTTCGCCTCCCGGGACTAGCGGGAGCTCCTACGAGCAGTACTTC,CASSSPPGTSGSSYEQYF
.,TRBJ2-7,TRBV5-5,.,TGTGCCAGCAGCTTGTCGTCCACCAATGAGCAGTACTTC,CASSLSSTNEQYF
many,TRBJ2-1,TRBV4-2,TRBD2,TGTGCCAGCAGCCAAGATCTACTAGCGGGAGGGGGTAGATGGAATGAGCAGTTCTTC,CASSQDLLAGGGRWNEQFF